This T cell receptor beta chain was sequenced for a study of T cell clones after liver transplantation. The wider study: In this trial, immunosuppression withdrawal was attempted within 2 years of liver transplant. Study outcomes and limitations: In 5 of 8 subjects, circulating graft-donor-reactive CD4 TCRbeta sequences fell significantly after transplant. A larger donor-reactive than third-party decline suggested partial antigen-specific deletion.

The ends lost 4 bases at V and 0 bases at J; junction bases unmatched: 4. The CDR3 contains 15 residues. Per germline, CDR1 SNHLY and CDR2 FYNNEI. Comments on this clone: Its antigen is unknown.

Clones were read by immunoSEQ multiplex PCR, and TCRdb kept only the in-frame ones, dropping some. Among 77,000 or so clones listed, 75% to 90% were seen once. The sequences come from CD4+ T cells from blood, collected 12 months after liver transplant. The clonotype was recovered from a human patient who received a liver transplant. Some T cells could come from the graft donor. The rearrangement joins TRBV2 to TRBJ2-7; 9 bases are shared with TRBD2. The CDR3 loop is CASSVYSGSSYEQYF. CDR3 nucleotide sequence: TGTGCCAGCAGTGTATATAGCGGGAGCTCCTACGAGCAGTACTTC.